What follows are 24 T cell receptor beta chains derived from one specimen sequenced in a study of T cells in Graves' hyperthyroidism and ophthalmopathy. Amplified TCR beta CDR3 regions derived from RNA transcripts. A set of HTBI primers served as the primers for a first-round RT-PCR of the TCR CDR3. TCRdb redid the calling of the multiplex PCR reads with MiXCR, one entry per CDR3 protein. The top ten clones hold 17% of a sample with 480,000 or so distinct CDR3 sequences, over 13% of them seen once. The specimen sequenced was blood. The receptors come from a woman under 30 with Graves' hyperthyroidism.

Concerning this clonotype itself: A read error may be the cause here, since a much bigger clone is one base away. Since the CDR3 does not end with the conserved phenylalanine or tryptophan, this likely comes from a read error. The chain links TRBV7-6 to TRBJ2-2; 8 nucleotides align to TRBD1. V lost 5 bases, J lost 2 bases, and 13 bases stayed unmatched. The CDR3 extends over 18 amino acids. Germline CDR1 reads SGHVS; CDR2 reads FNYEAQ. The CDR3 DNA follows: TGTGCCAGCAGCCCACTCGTAGCAGGGGGCTTTAACACCGGGGAGCTGTTTTCT. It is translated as CASSPLVAGGFNTGELFS.

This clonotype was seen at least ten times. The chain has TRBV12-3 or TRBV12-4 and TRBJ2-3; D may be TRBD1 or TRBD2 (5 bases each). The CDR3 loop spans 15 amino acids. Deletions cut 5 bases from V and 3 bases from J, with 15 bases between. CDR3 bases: TGTGCCAGCAGTCCACGGGACGACTTGACAGATACGCAGTATTTT. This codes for CASSPRDDLTDTQYF.

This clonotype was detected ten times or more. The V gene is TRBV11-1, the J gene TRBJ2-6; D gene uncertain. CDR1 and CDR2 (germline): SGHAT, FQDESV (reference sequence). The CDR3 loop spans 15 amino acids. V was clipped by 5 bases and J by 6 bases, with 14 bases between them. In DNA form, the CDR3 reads TGTGCCAGCAGCCTAGGGCCTAACGAGGCCAACGTCCTGACTTTC. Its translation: CASSLGPNEANVLTF.

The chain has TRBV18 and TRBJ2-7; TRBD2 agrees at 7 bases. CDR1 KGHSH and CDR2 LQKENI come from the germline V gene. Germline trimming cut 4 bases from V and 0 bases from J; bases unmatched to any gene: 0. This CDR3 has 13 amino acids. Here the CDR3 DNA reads TGTGCCAGCTCACGGACTAGCTCCTACGAGCAGTACGTC. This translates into CASSRTSSYEQYV.

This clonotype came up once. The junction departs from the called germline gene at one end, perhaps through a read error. CDR3 nucleotide sequence: TGCAGTGCTTCCCAAGGGACGGGACCCATGTACACAGTTACGCAGTATTTT. This translates into CSASQGTGPMYTVTQYF. The J gene is TRBJ2-3, the V gene TRBV20-1; tentatively, D is TRBD1 or TRBD2 (5 bases each). CDR1 is DFQATT, CDR2 SNEGSKA, per germline (reference sequence). The CDR3 is 17 residues long.

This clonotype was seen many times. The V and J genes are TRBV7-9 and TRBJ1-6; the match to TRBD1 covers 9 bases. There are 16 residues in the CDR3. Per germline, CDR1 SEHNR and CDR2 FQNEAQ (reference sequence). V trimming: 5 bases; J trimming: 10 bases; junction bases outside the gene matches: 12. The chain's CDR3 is CASSPLPNRGRSPLHF. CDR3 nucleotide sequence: TGTGCCAGCAGCCCCTTGCCTAACAGGGGGCGGTCACCCCTCCACTTT.

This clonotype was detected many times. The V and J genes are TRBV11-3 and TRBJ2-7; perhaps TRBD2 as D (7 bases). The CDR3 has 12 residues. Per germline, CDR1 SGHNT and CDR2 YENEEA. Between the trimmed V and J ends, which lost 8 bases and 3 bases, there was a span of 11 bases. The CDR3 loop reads CASSGGNYEQYF. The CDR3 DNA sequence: TGTGCCAGCTCGGGGGGCAACTACGAGCAGTACTTC.

CDR3 residues: CASGTGYGYTF. The CDR3 DNA follows: TGTGCCAGCGGAACGGGTTATGGCTACACCTTC. V is TRBV27 and J is TRBJ1-2; unclear D gene. Germline V gene sequence: CDR1 MNHEY, CDR2 SMNVEV (reference sequence). This CDR3 contains 11 residues. Trimming pared 8 bases from V and 5 bases from J, leaving 9 bases between.

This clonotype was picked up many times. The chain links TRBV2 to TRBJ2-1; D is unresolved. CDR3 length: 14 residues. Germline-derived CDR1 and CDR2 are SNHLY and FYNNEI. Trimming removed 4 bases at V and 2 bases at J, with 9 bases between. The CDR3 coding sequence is TGTGCCAGCAGTGTCTCTCAGACCTACAATGAGCAGTTCTTC. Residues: CASSVSQTYNEQFF.

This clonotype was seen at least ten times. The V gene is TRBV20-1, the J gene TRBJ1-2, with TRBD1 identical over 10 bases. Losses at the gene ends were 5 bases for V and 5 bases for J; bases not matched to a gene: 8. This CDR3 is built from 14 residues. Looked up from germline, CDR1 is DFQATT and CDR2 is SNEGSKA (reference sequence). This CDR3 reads CSADRGRGAYGYTF. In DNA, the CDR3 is TGCAGTGCTGACAGGGGGCGCGGAGCTTATGGCTACACCTTC.

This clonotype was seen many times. This chain's CDR3 is CASSLVAAEKLFF. CDR3 in DNA: TGTGCCAGCAGTTTGGTGGCGGCCGAAAAACTGTTTTTT. The chain links TRBV12-3 or TRBV12-4 to TRBJ1-4; unclear D gene. The CDR3 runs 13 residues. Trimming took 3 bases from V and 8 from J, leaving 10 bases between them.

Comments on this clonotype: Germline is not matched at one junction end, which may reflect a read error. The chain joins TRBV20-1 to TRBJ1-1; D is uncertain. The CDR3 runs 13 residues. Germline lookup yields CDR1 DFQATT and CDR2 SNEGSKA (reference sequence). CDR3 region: CSASAESNAEAFF. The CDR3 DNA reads TGCAGTGCTAGCGCAGAATCGAACGCTGAAGCTTTCTTT.

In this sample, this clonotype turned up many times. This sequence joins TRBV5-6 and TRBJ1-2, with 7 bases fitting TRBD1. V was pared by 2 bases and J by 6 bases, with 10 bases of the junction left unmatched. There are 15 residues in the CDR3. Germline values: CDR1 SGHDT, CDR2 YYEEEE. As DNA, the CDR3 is TGTGCCAGCAGCTTCATAACAGGGGCCGCCGATGGCTACACCTTC. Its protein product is CASSFITGAADGYTF.

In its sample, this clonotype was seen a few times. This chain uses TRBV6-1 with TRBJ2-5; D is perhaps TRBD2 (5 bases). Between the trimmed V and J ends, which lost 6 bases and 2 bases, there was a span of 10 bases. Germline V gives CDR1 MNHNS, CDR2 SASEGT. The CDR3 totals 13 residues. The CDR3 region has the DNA TGTGCCAGCAGGGCCGGGATACAAGAGACCCAGTACTTC. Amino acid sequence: CASRAGIQETQYF.

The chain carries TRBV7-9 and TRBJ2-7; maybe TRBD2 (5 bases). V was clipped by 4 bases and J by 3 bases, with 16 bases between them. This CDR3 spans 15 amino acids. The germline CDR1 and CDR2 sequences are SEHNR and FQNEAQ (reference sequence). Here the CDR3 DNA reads TGTGCCAGCAGCTCCCCTCTCGGAGGAGGCTACGAGCAGTACTTC. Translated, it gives CASSSPLGGGYEQYF.

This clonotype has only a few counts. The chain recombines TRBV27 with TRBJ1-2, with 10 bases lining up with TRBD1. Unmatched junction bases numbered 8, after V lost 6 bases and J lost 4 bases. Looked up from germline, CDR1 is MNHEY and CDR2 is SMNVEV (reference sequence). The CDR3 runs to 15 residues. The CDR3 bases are TGTGCCAGCAGGGATAAGACAGGGGGCGGCTATGGCTACACCTTC. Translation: CASRDKTGGGYGYTF.

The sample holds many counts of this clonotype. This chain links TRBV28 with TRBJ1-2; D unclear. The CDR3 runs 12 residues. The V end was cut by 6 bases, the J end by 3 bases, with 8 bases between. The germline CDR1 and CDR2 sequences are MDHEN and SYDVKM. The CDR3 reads CASRRRDYGYTF. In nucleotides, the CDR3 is TGTGCCAGCAGACGCCGGGACTATGGCTACACCTTC.

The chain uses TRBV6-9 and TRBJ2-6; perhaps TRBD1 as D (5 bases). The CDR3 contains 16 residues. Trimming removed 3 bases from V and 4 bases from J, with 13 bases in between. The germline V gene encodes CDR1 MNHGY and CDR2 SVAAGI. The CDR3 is CASSYDSFIGANVLTF. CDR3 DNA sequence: TGTGCCAGCAGTTACGACAGCTTCATCGGGGCCAACGTCCTGACTTTC.

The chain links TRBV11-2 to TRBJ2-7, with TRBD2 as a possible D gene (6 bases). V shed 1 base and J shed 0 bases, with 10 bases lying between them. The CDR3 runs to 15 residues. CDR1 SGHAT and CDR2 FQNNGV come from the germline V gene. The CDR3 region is CASSLGGGTSYEQYF. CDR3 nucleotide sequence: TGTGCCAGCAGCTTAGGCGGCGGGACCTCCTACGAGCAGTACTTC. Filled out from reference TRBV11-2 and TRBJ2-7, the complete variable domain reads EAGVAQSPRYKIIEKRQSVAFWCNPISGHATLYWYQQILGQGPKLLIQFQNNGVVDDSQLPKDRFSAERLKGVDSTLKIQPAKLEDSAVYLCASSLGGGTSYEQYFGPGTRLTVT.

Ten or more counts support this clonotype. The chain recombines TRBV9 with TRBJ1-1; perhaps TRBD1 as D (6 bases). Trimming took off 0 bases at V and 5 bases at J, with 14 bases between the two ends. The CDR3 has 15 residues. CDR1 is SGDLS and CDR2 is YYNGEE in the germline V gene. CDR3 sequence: CASSVETGRNTEAFF. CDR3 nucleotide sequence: TGTGCCAGCAGCGTAGAAACAGGGAGGAATACTGAAGCTTTCTTT.

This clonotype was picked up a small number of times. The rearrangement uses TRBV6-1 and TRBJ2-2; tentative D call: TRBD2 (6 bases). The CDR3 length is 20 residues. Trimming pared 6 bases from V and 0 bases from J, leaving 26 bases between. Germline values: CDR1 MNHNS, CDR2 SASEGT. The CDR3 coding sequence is TGTGCCAGCAGCCGGGTGGGGGGTCTAGGGATGAACGCGAACACCGGGGAGCTGTTTTTT. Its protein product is CASSRVGGLGMNANTGELFF.

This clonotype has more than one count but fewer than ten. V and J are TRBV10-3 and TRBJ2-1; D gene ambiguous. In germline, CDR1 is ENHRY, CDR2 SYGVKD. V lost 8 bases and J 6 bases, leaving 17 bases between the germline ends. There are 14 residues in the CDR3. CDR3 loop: CAIAPGERLNEQFF. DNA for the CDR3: TGTGCCATCGCCCCCGGAGAAAGGCTCAATGAGCAGTTCTTC.

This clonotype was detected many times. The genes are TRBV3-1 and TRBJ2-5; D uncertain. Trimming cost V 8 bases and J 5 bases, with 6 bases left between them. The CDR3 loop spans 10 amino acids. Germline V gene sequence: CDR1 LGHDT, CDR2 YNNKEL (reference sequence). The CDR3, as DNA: TGTGCCAGCGGTGGGGAGACCCAGTACTTC. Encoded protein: CASGGETQYF.

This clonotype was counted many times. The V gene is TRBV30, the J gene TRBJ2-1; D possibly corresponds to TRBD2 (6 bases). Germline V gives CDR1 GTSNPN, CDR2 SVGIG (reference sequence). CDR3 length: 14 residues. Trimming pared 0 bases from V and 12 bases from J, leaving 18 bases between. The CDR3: CAWSVRRLANVQFF. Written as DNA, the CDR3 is TGTGCCTGGAGTGTAAGGAGGCTAGCGAACGTGCAGTTCTTC. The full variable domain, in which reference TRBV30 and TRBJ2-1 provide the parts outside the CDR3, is SQTIHQWPATLVQPVGSPLSLECTVEGTSNPNLYWYRQAAGRGLQLLFYSVGIGQISSEVPQNLSASRPQDRQFILSSKKLLLSDSGFYLCAWSVRRLANVQFFGPGTRLTVL.